The rows below give T cell receptor beta chains drawn from one sample of a study of T cells after yellow fever vaccination. MiXCR was run by TCRdb on the 5' RACE reads, yielding one entry per CDR3 protein. The table lists 610,000 or so distinct CDR3 sequences, around 12% of them singletons, with under 15% in the top ten. Source: PBMCs, taken on the day of the yellow fever booster vaccination. The source of these receptors is a man aged 25 to 40 who received the YFV17D yellow fever vaccine. CDR3s leave out the opening cysteine and the closing phenylalanine or tryptophan. Each record gives: CDR3 length, V gene, J gene, CDR3 protein.

length: 13
V: TRBV4-3
J: TRBJ2-7
CDR3: ASSQDAGELREQY

length: 12
V: TRBV16
J: TRBJ2-7
CDR3: VSSQSATGSEQY

length: 16
V: TRBV6-2/TRBV6-3
J: TRBJ1-1
CDR3: ASSYSRGRQPWNTEAF

length: 13
V: TRBV10-3
J: TRBJ2-1
CDR3: AIKGGHAGYNEQF

length: 9
V: TRBV12-3/TRBV12-4
J: TRBJ2-1
CDR3: ASSRTGLQF

length: 11
V: TRBV6-2/TRBV6-3
J: TRBJ2-1
CDR3: ASSYVGYNEQF

length: 14
V: TRBV4-3
J: TRBJ1-2
CDR3: ASSQERDSDYYGYT

length: 13
V: TRBV7-2
J: TRBJ2-7
CDR3: ASSSSSGRPYEQY

length: 13
V: TRBV5-1
J: TRBJ2-1
CDR3: ASSQGLAGGGEQF

length: 10
V: TRBV20-1
J: TRBJ2-7
CDR3: SAIGGSYEQY

length: 13
V: TRBV7-2
J: TRBJ2-7
CDR3: ASSSNLAGGYEQY

length: 10
V: TRBV30
J: TRBJ2-5
CDR3: AWSLSWETQY

length: 13
V: TRBV7-3
J: TRBJ2-1
CDR3: ASSPRPDYLYEQF

length: 13
V: TRBV7-2
J: TRBJ2-2
CDR3: ASSLRVGNTGELF

length: 13
V: TRBV5-1
J: TRBJ2-7
CDR3: ASSRDAYNSYEQY

length: 13
V: TRBV5-1
J: TRBJ2-3
CDR3: ATKPRGLGTDTQY

length: 13
V: TRBV7-2
J: TRBJ2-1
CDR3: ASSWTSGRIYEQF

length: 14
V: TRBV10-3
J: TRBJ2-2
CDR3: AISAGRGRVDGELF

length: 13
V: TRBV20-1
J: TRBJ2-3
CDR3: SARDFKQTTDTQY

length: 10
V: TRBV24-1
J: TRBJ2-1
CDR3: ATSAATGGQF

length: 11
V: TRBV20-1
J: TRBJ2-1
CDR3: SARDRADYEQF

length: 12
V: TRBV20-1
J: TRBJ2-7
CDR3: SAPRRDRSYEQY

length: 15
V: TRBV11-3
J: TRBJ2-1
CDR3: ASSFRRGGSSYNEQF

length: 13
V: TRBV5-6
J: TRBJ2-7
CDR3: ASSLVMDTSFEQY